The sequence of this T cell receptor (beta chain) was determined in a study of Graves' ophthalmopathy and Graves' hyperthyroidism. This clonotype was counted many times. As yet, its antigen is unknown. Amplified TCR beta CDR3 regions were obtained using RNA transcripts as template. Second-round multiplex PCR came after first-round RT-PCR with HTBI primers. TCRdb ran MiXCR on the multiplex PCR reads and lists one entry per CDR3 protein. Counted here are nearly 400,000 distinct CDR3 sequences, approximately 20% occurring once; the ten biggest clones make up roughly 1.4%. General observations from the study: A roughly 81% specificity and 87.88% sensitivity were achieved by a 13-signature model that separated ophthalmopathy from stable hyperthyroidism. Blood shared most expanded thyroid clonotypes above 0.001 frequency.

Every ophthalmopathy donor presented moderate-to-severe activity, CAS ≥3, NOSPECS ≥4 and duration under 3 months. This CDR3 region has 14 residues. Per germline, CDR1 LNHDA and CDR2 SQIVND (reference sequence). Trimming took 3 bases from V and 7 from J, leaving 15 bases between them. The chain recombines TRBV19 with TRBJ1-2; D not resolved. Input material: peripheral blood. This clonotype was obtained from a young woman with Graves' ophthalmopathy. The CDR3 here is CASSISGRPLGYTF. The CDR3 DNA follows: TGTGCCAGTAGTATTTCTGGCCGCCCTCTTGGCTACACCTTC.